A selection of T cell receptor beta chains follows, all from one sample in a study of human T cells and chemical hapten exposure. MiXCR, run by TCRdb on the RACE reads, gives a single entry per CDR3 protein. The table includes around 120,000 distinct CDR3 sequences, roughly 15% detected once. Specimen: whole blood, collected in connection with sensitization to the hapten diphenylcyclopropenone (DPC). These receptor sequences come from a man between 18 and 29 years old with alopecia areata. Some clones in this sample may be carry-over from other donors' samples. Each CDR3 is given with its conserved first and last residue. D genes are given only for firm matches. Only part of the rows carry a size: once, few, many, or a class if the clone is expanded.

D: TRBD1
V: TRBV11-2
J: TRBJ1-2
size: .
CDR3: CASSLSAGTGYGYTF

D: TRBD2
V: TRBV20-1
J: TRBJ2-5
size: few
CDR3: CSARVPRTSGGSFQETQYF

D: .
V: TRBV3-1
J: TRBJ2-1
size: .
CDR3: CASSHRQVDNEQFF

D: TRBD1
V: TRBV6-2/TRBV6-3
J: TRBJ1-2
size: many
CDR3: CASSPSRDSGNYGYTF

D: .
V: TRBV6-2/TRBV6-3
J: TRBJ2-3
size: .
CDR3: CASSPFPGPNTDTQYF

D: .
V: TRBV27
J: TRBJ2-6
size: many
CDR3: CASRPGGAGANVLTF

D: TRBD1
V: TRBV11-3
J: TRBJ2-3
size: .
CDR3: CASSPGQRGQGSDTQYF

D: TRBD1
V: TRBV4-3
J: TRBJ2-1
size: many
CDR3: CASSPFSPGQVYNEQFF

D: .
V: TRBV4-3
J: TRBJ1-3
size: .
CDR3: CASSQDGLSGNTIYF

D: .
V: TRBV5-4
J: TRBJ2-5
size: many
CDR3: CASSPTGSEETQYF

D: TRBD1
V: TRBV7-3
J: TRBJ2-6
size: .
CDR3: CASSPQGATGANVLTF

D: .
V: TRBV5-6
J: TRBJ2-7
size: .
CDR3: CASSLPMNYEQYF

D: TRBD1
V: TRBV5-4
J: TRBJ1-1
size: few
CDR3: CASSSLDRGPNTEAFF

D: TRBD2
V: TRBV29-1
J: TRBJ2-2
size: many
CDR3: CSVEAARGAGELFF

D: TRBD1
V: TRBV20-1
J: TRBJ2-7
size: few
CDR3: CSARVGRGQSNEQYF

D: .
V: TRBV6-4
J: TRBJ2-2
size: few
CDR3: CASSDTNTGELFF

D: .
V: TRBV9
J: TRBJ2-2
size: few
CDR3: CASSASLTGTGELFF